Listed here are 26 T cell receptor beta chains from one sample, sequenced in a study of beta chain features in type 1 diabetes. The isolated RNA, all of it, was reverse transcribed, so expressed TCRB transcripts were what got sequenced. Sequencing used immunoSEQ multiplex PCR; TCRdb keeps in-frame clones, though not all of them. This table has around 140,000 clones, 9.5% to 10% appearing once. The sequenced material came from central memory CD4+ T cells from blood. The source of these receptors is a woman aged 40 to 55 in good health.

This clone was found a few times. The J gene is TRBJ2-1, the V gene TRBV7-2; TRBD2 matches 7 bases. CDR3 length equals 15 residues. Germline assignment: CDR1 SGHTA and CDR2 FQGNSA. V was pared by 9 bases and J by 5 bases, with 13 bases of the junction left unmatched. In DNA form, the CDR3 reads TGTGCCAGTAAACTTTATCTAGCGGCGAACAATGAGCAGTTCTTC. The encoded protein is CASKLYLAANNEQFF. The complete variable domain, with remaining parts taken from reference TRBV7-2 and TRBJ2-1, reads GAGVSQSPSNKVTEKGKDVELRCDPISGHTALYWYRQSLGQGLEFLIYFQGNSAPDKSGLPSDRFSAERTGGSVSTLTIQRTQQEDSAVYLCASKLYLAANNEQFFGPGTRLTVL.

The V call is TRBV6-6, the J call TRBJ1-2, with D unresolved. The ends were cut back, 0 bases at V and 4 bases at J, with 9 bases in the middle. This CDR3 contains 14 residues. Germline CDR1 and CDR2: MNHNY and SVGAGI (reference sequence). The CDR3 region is CASSYSGESYGYTF. The CDR3 DNA follows: TGTGCCAGCAGTTACTCAGGAGAGAGCTATGGCTACACCTTC.

This clone has just one count. The gene calls are TRBV2 and TRBJ1-6, with D hard to call. Trimming took off 7 bases at V and 6 bases at J, with 10 bases between the two ends. The CDR3 consists of 13 residues. Per the germline V gene, CDR1 is SNHLY and CDR2 is FYNNEI. CDR3 sequence (DNA): TGTGCCAGCAAGCGGGGAGGTAATTCACCCCTCCACTTT. It yields the protein CASKRGGNSPLHF.

This clone was recorded only once. The CDR3: CASSPSATGDYGYTF. CDR3 sequence (DNA): TGTGCCAGCTCACCTTCGGCAACAGGGGACTATGGCTACACCTTC. The chain joins TRBV18 to TRBJ1-2; 7 bases fit TRBD1. Germline V gene sequence: CDR1 KGHSH, CDR2 LQKENI. V dropped 3 bases and J dropped 3; count of bases not matched to a gene: 7. This CDR3 spans 15 amino acids.

Only a few counts were recorded for this clone. The rearrangement joins TRBV18 to TRBJ2-1; tentative D call: TRBD2 (6 bases). V shed 3 bases and J shed 5 bases, with 14 bases lying between them. The length of the CDR3 is 15 residues. The germline V gene encodes CDR1 KGHSH and CDR2 LQKENI. CDR3 loop: CASSPRDWGDNEQFF. DNA for the CDR3: TGTGCCAGCTCACCGAGAGACTGGGGGGACAATGAGCAGTTCTTC.

This clone was recorded a few times. The chain joins TRBV2 to TRBJ2-2, with D possibly being TRBD1 (5 bases). This CDR3 region has 17 residues. Germline V gene data show CDR1 as SNHLY and CDR2 as FYNNEI. The germline V and J ends were trimmed by 6 bases and 1 base, with 18 bases remaining between them. The CDR3 region is CASRRSPSGMNTGELFF. CDR3 in DNA: TGTGCCAGCAGGAGGTCACCATCAGGGATGAACACCGGGGAGCTGTTTTTT.

This clone was observed a few times. This chain connects TRBV11-3 to TRBJ1-3; no clear D. Germline lookup yields CDR1 SGHNT and CDR2 YENEEA. CDR3 length equals 13 residues. The germline V and J ends were trimmed by 5 bases and 0 bases, with 5 bases remaining between them. In DNA, the CDR3 is TGTGCCAGCAGCAGCGGCTCTGGAAACACCATATATTTT. It translates to CASSSGSGNTIYF.

This clone has a single count. J is TRBJ1-4 and V is TRBV25-1; possible D gene TRBD1, 6 bases. V lost 4 bases, J lost 7 bases, and 19 bases lay in between. The CDR3 has 16 residues. CDR1 and CDR2 from the germline V gene are MGHDK and SYGVNS. Here the CDR3 DNA reads TGTGCCAGCAGTGGACAGGCGGGGGCTCGGAGTGAAAAACTGTTTTTT. This encodes CASSGQAGARSEKLFF.

J is TRBJ2-7 and V is TRBV5-4, with TRBD1 as a possible D gene (6 bases). Germline lookup yields CDR1 SGHNT and CDR2 YYREEE (reference sequence). Trimming took off 4 bases at V and 3 bases at J, with 14 bases between the two ends. CDR3 length equals 14 residues. The CDR3 DNA follows: TGTGCCAGCAGCGACCAGGGGACACTCTACGAGCAGTACTTC. Protein: CASSDQGTLYEQYF.

This clone was seen a handful of times. The chain has TRBV7-2 and TRBJ2-7; TRBD1 aligns across 7 bases. Germline lookup yields CDR1 SGHTA and CDR2 FQGNSA. This CDR3 has 14 residues. Trimming at V came to 5 bases and at J to 5 bases, leaving 9 bases not matched to a gene. Here the CDR3 reads CASSPSQGFHEQYF. The CDR3 nucleotides read TGTGCCAGCAGCCCGTCACAGGGGTTCCACGAGCAGTACTTC.

Only one count was recorded for this clone. V usage is TRBV19 and J usage is TRBJ1-4, with D possibly TRBD1 on 5 matching bases. The germline CDR1 and CDR2 sequences are LNHDA and SQIVND (reference sequence). V shed 4 bases and J shed 7 bases, with 10 bases lying between them. The CDR3 totals 13 residues. In DNA form, the CDR3 reads TGTGCCAGTAGTAGGGACTACTCTGAAAAACTGTTTTTT. It translates to CASSRDYSEKLFF.

V is TRBV7-9 and J is TRBJ2-3, with D tentatively TRBD1 (6 bases). Germline assignment: CDR1 SEHNR and CDR2 FQNEAQ (reference sequence). Trimming cost V 5 bases and J 6 bases, with 15 bases left between them. The length of the CDR3 is 14 residues. The CDR3 loop reads CASSNTQGKDTQYF. As DNA, the CDR3 is TGTGCCAGCAGCAATACCCAGGGGAAGGATACGCAGTATTTT.

The rearrangement joins TRBV5-5 to TRBJ2-3; no definite D call. The V gene's germline CDR1 is SGHKS and CDR2 YYEKEE (reference sequence). This CDR3 has 12 amino acids. Trimming stripped 0 bases from V and 9 bases from J, with 8 bases between. The CDR3 nucleotides read TGTGCCAGCAGCTTGGAACGGGTCACGCAGTATTTT. Its protein is CASSLERVTQYF.

The J gene is TRBJ1-2, the V gene TRBV5-8; 9 nucleotides line up with TRBD1. CDR1 is SGHTS and CDR2 is YDEGEE in the germline V gene. The junction had 10 bases not matched to a gene; V was cut back by 5 bases and J by 5 bases. CDR3 length: 15 amino acids. The CDR3 loop is CASRPGQGHGYGYTF. The CDR3 bases are TGTGCCAGCAGACCGGGACAGGGACATGGTTATGGCTACACCTTC.

This clone was found a few times. V and J are TRBV5-1 and TRBJ2-2; D is perhaps TRBD2 (6 bases). V shed 4 bases and J shed 5 bases, with 18 bases lying between them. CDR1 is SGHRS and CDR2 is YFSETQ in the germline V gene. The CDR3 totals 16 residues. CDR3 coding DNA: TGCGCCAGCAGCGGGGGACTCCCGGGGCGAACCGGGGAGCTGTTTTTT. Protein sequence: CASSGGLPGRTGELFF.

The chain uses TRBV5-1 and TRBJ2-1, with D possibly being TRBD1 (6 bases). Trimming removed 4 bases at V and 5 bases at J, with 13 bases between. Germline lookup yields CDR1 SGHRS and CDR2 YFSETQ. The CDR3 totals 14 residues. The CDR3 is CASSRTVPNNEQFF. The CDR3 DNA sequence: TGCGCCAGCAGCCGGACAGTTCCCAACAATGAGCAGTTCTTC.

J is TRBJ2-1 and V is TRBV19; 12 nucleotides line up with TRBD2. Germline V gene lookup returns CDR1 LNHDA and CDR2 SQIVND (reference sequence). Trimming removed 6 bases from V and 5 bases from J; junction bases left unmatched: 5. The CDR3 consists of 15 residues. The DNA of the CDR3 is TGTGCCAGTAGCCCACTAGCGGGGGGAAACAATGAGCAGTTCTTC. This codes for CASSPLAGGNNEQFF.

In this sample, this clone turned up a few times. The rearrangement links TRBV25-1 to TRBJ1-6; 7 bases agree with TRBD1. The CDR3 has 13 residues. CDR1 is MGHDK, CDR2 SYGVNS, per germline. V shed 9 bases, J shed 2 bases, and the junction held 1 base outside the gene matches. The CDR3 is CASGTAYNSPLHF. In DNA, the CDR3 is TGTGCCAGTGGGACAGCCTATAATTCACCCCTCCACTTT.

A few counts support this clone. This chain connects TRBV7-8 to TRBJ2-7, with D perhaps TRBD1 (7 bases). This CDR3 has 15 amino acids. CDR1 is SGHVS, CDR2 FQNEAQ, per germline. Trimming removed 5 bases at V and 5 bases at J, with 19 bases between. The CDR3 DNA reads as TGTGCCAGCAGCCCTCGACAGGGAGGAAATAACGAGCAGTACTTC. The encoded protein is CASSPRQGGNNEQYF. The full variable domain, completed using reference TRBV7-8 and TRBJ2-7, is GAGVSQSPRYKVAKRGQDVALRCDPISGHVSLFWYQQALGQGPEFLTYFQNEAQLDKSGLPSDRFFAERPEGSVSTLKIQRTQQEDSAVYLCASSPRQGGNNEQYFGPGTRLTVT.

The sample holds many counts of this clone. V is TRBV19 and J is TRBJ2-7; TRBD1 matches 8 bases. Trimming cost V 4 bases and J 0 bases; bases outside gene matches: 14. CDR1 is LNHDA and CDR2 is SQIVND in the germline V gene (reference sequence). The CDR3 is 18 amino acids. The CDR3 sequence: CASSTNKGPGGRSYEQYF. Written as DNA, the CDR3 is TGTGCCAGTAGTACGAACAAGGGGCCAGGGGGCCGCTCCTACGAGCAGTACTTC. Variable domain in full (rest from reference TRBV19 and TRBJ2-7): DGGITQSPKYLFRKEGQNVTLSCEQNLNHDAMYWYRQDPGQGLRLIYYSQIVNDFQKGDIAEGYSVSREKKESFPLTVTSAQKNPTAFYLCASSTNKGPGGRSYEQYFGPGTRLTVT.

The chain carries TRBV5-6 and TRBJ2-5; 9 bases are a match to TRBD2. Germline trimming cut 0 bases from V and 2 bases from J; bases unmatched to any gene: 11. CDR1 and CDR2 (germline): SGHDT, YYEEEE. The CDR3 is 18 amino acids. This CDR3 is CASSLDLWASGVQETQYF. In DNA, the CDR3 is TGTGCCAGCAGCTTGGATCTATGGGCTAGCGGGGTACAAGAGACCCAGTACTTC. Together with reference TRBV5-6 and TRBJ2-5, the CDR3 gives the full variable domain: DAGVTQSPTHLIKTRGQQVTLRCSPKSGHDTVSWYQQALGQGPQFIFQYYEEEERQRGNFPDRFSGHQFPNYSSELNVNALLLGDSALYLCASSLDLWASGVQETQYFGPGTRLLVL.

This chain joins TRBV19 and TRBJ2-7; no firm D call. Germline V gives CDR1 LNHDA, CDR2 SQIVND (reference sequence). CDR3 size: 13 residues. V was shortened by 5 bases and J by 4 bases, with 12 bases between the two germline ends. CDR3 in amino acids: CASSGLGRYEQYF. CDR3 DNA: TGTGCCAGTAGTGGCCTAGGCCGGTACGAGCAGTACTTC.

This clone was observed a handful of times. The CDR3 DNA is TGTGCCAGCAGCTTCACAGGGGTGGGGAATCAGCCCCAGCATTTT. Translating gives CASSFTGVGNQPQHF. The chain uses TRBV7-2 and TRBJ1-5, with 7 bases aligning to TRBD1. Germline lookup yields CDR1 SGHTA and CDR2 FQGNSA. The length of the CDR3 is 15 residues. The trim removed 3 bases at V and 4 bases at J, leaving 6 bases unmatched. The full variable domain, with the rest looked up from reference TRBV7-2 and TRBJ1-5, is GAGVSQSPSNKVTEKGKDVELRCDPISGHTALYWYRQSLGQGLEFLIYFQGNSAPDKSGLPSDRFSAERTGGSVSTLTIQRTQQEDSAVYLCASSFTGVGNQPQHFGDGTRLSIL.

This sequence joins TRBV4-2 and TRBJ2-1; the match to TRBD2 covers 10 bases. The V gene's germline CDR1 is LGHNA and CDR2 YNFKEQ. CDR3 length equals 16 residues. The junction had 12 bases not matched to a gene; V was cut back by 6 bases and J by 7 bases. The CDR3 DNA sequence: TGTGCCAGCAGGCAGCGGGGGGGCGATATTTATAATGAGCAGTTCTTC. Protein sequence: CASRQRGGDIYNEQFF.

The genes are TRBV19 and TRBJ2-7; D unclear. Germline V gene data show CDR1 as LNHDA and CDR2 as SQIVND (reference sequence). The CDR3 spans 12 residues. V was shortened by 8 bases and J by 6 bases, with 14 bases between the two germline ends. This chain's CDR3 is CASGDAVGEQYF. CDR3 sequence (DNA): TGTGCCAGTGGAGACGCGGTCGGCGAGCAGTACTTC.

This clone appeared a few times. V gene TRBV7-2 combines with J gene TRBJ2-5; TRBD2 matches at 8 bases. Germline V gene lookup returns CDR1 SGHTA and CDR2 FQGNSA. This CDR3 is built from 13 residues. The trim removed 5 bases at V and 7 bases at J, leaving 6 bases unmatched. The CDR3 region is CASSHSGDGTQYF. CDR3 coding DNA: TGTGCCAGCAGCCATAGCGGGGATGGGACCCAGTACTTC.